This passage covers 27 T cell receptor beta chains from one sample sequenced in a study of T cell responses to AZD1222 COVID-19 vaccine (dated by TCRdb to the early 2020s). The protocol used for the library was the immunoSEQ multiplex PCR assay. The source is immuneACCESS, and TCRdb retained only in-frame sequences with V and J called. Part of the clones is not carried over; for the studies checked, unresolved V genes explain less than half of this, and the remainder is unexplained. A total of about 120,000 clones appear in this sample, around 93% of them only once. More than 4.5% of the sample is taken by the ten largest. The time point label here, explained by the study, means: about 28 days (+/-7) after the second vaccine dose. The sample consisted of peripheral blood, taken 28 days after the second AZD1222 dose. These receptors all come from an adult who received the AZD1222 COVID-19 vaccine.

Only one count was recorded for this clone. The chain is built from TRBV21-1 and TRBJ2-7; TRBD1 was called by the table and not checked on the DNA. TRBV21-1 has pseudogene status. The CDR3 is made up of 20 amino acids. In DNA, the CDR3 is TGTGCCAGCAGCAATCCGGCGGGGGACAGGGCGTTAATAATCCCCTACGAGCAGTACTTC. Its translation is CASSNPAGDRALIIPYEQYF.

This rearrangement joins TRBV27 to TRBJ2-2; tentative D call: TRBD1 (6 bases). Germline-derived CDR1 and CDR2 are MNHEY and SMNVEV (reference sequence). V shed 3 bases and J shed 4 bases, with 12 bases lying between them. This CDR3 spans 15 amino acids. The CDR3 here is CASSFIRGPTGELFF. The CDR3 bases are TGTGCCAGCAGTTTTATCAGGGGACCCACCGGGGAGCTGTTTTTT.

CDR3 sequence (DNA): TGTGCCAGCAGTTGGGACAGGGGGTTGCCTTTTAGCAATCAGCCCCAGCATTTT. Translation: CASSWDRGLPFSNQPQHF. The chain joins TRBV6-2 or TRBV6-3 to TRBJ1-5; TRBD1 agrees at 11 bases. Germline V lookup: CDR1 MNHEY, CDR2 SVGEGT. CDR3 length: 18 residues. Trimming cost V 4 bases and J 0 bases; bases outside gene matches: 8.

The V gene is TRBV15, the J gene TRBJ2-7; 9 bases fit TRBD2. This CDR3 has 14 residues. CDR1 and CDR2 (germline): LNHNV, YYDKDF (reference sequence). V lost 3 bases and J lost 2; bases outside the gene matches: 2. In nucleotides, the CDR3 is TGTGCCACCAGCAGCCTAGCGGGGACCTACGAGCAGTACTTC. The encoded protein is CATSSLAGTYEQYF.

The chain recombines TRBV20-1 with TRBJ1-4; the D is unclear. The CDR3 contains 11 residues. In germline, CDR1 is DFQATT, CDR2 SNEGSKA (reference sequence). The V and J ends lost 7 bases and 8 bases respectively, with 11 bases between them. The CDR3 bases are TGCAGTGTTGGGGTAGGAGAAAAACTGTTTTTT. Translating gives CSVGVGEKLFF.

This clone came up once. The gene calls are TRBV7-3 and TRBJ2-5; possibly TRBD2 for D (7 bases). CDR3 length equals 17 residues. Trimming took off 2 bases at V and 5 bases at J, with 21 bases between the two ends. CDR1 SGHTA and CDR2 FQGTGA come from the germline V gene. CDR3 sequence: CASSLRGARGRAETQYF. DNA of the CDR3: TGTGCCAGCAGCTTACGGGGGGCGCGAGGGAGGGCGGAGACCCAGTACTTC.

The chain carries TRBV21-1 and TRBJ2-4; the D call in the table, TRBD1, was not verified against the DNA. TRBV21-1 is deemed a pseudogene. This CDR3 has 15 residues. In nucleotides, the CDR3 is TGTGCCAGCAGCAGTCCCGGACAGGGGGGAAACATTCAGTACTTC. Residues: CASSSPGQGGNIQYF.

The CDR3 loop is CASSQHGKKLFF. CDR3 sequence (DNA): TGTGCCAGCAGCCAACATGGGAAAAAACTGTTTTTT. The V call is TRBV14, the J call TRBJ1-4; D is uncertain. CDR1 is SGHDN and CDR2 is FVKESK in the germline V gene. Trimming took off 2 bases at V and 9 bases at J, with 7 bases between the two ends. The CDR3 consists of 12 residues.

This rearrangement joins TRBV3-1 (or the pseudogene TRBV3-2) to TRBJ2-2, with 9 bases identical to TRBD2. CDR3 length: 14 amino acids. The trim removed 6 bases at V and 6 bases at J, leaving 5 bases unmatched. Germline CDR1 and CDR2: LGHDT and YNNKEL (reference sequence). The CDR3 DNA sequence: TGTGCCAGCAGGGCGGGGGGGCACCCCGGGGAGCTGTTTTTT. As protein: CASRAGGHPGELFF.

The CDR3 coding sequence is TGCGCCAGCAGCTCTGGGACAGGGGGCTTCAACTATGGCTACACCTTC. Protein: CASSSGTGGFNYGYTF. The genes are TRBV5-1 and TRBJ1-2; 12 positions agree with TRBD1. Germline-derived CDR1 and CDR2 are SGHRS and YFSETQ. With 3 bases clipped from V and 2 bases from J, the junction kept 5 bases outside the gene matches. This CDR3 is 16 amino acids long. The full variable domain, its missing parts supplied by reference TRBV5-1 and TRBJ1-2, is KAGVTQTPRYLIKTRGQQVTLSCSPISGHRSVSWYQQTPGQGLQFLFEYFSETQRNKGNFPGRFSGRQFSNSRSEMNVSTLELGDSALYLCASSSGTGGFNYGYTFGSGTRLTVV.

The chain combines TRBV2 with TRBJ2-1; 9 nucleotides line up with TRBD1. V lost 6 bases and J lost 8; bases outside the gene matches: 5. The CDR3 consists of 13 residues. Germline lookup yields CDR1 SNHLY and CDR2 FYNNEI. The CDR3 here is CASRGTGSDEQFF. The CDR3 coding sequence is TGTGCCAGCAGGGGGACAGGGAGTGATGAGCAGTTCTTC.

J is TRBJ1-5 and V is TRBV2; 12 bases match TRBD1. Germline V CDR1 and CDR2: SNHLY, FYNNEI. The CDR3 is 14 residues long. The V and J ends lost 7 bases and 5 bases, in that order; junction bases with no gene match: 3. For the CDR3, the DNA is TGTGCCAGCACCGGGACAGGGGGCTATCAGCCCCAGCATTTT. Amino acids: CASTGTGGYQPQHF. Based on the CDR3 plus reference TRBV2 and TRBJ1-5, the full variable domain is EPEVTQTPSHQVTQMGQEVILRCVPISNHLYFYWYRQILGQKVEFLVSFYNNEISEKSEIFDDQFSVERPDGSNFTLKIRSTKLEDSAMYFCASTGTGGYQPQHFGDGTRLSIL.

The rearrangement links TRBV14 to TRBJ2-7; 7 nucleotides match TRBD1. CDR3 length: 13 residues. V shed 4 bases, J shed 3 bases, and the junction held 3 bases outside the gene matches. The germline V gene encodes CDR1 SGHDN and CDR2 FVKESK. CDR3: CASSRWDSYEQYF. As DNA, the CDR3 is TGTGCCAGCAGCCGCTGGGACAGCTACGAGCAGTACTTC.

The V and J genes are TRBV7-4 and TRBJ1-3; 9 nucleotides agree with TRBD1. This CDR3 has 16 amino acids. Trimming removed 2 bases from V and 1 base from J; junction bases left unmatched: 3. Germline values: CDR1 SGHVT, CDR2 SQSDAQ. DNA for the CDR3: TGTGCCAGCAGCTTATACAGGGGGCTGTCTGGAAACACCATATATTTT. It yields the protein CASSLYRGLSGNTIYF.

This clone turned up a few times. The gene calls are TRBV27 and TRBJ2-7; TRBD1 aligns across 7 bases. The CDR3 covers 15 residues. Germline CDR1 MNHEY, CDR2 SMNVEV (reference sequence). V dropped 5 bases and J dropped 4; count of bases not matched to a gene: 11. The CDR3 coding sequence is TGTGCCAGCAGTCCCTCCCGGGACAGTGGATACGAGCAGTACTTC. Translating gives CASSPSRDSGYEQYF.

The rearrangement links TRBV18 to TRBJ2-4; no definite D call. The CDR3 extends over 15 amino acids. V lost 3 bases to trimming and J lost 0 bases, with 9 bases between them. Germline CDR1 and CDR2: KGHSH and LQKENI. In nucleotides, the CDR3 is TGTGCCAGCTCACCTGCCACTGGAGCCAAAAACATTCAGTACTTC. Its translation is CASSPATGAKNIQYF.

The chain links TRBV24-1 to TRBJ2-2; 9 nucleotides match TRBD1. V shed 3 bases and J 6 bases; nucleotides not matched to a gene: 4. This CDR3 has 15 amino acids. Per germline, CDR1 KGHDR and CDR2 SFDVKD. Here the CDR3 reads CATSDTGTGPGELFF. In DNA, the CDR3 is TGTGCCACCAGTGATACCGGGACAGGGCCCGGGGAGCTGTTTTTT.

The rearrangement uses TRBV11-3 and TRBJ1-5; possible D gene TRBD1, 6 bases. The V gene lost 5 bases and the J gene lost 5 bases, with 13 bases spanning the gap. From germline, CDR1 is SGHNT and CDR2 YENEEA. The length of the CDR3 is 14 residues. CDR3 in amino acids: CASSPPGHYQPQHF. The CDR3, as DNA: TGTGCCAGCAGCCCCCCGGGACACTATCAGCCCCAGCATTTT. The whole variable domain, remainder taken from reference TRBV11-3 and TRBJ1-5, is EAGVVQSPRYKIIEKKQPVAFWCNPISGHNTLYWYLQNLGQGPELLIRYENEEAVDDSQLPKDRFSAERLKGVDSTLKIQPAELGDSAVYLCASSPPGHYQPQHFGDGTRLSIL.

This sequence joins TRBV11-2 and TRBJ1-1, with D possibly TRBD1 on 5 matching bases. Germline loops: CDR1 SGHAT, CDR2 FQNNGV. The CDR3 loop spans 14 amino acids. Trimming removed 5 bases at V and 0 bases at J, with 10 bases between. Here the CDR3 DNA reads TGTGCCAGCAGCCTAGGACACGTGAACACTGAAGCTTTCTTT. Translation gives CASSLGHVNTEAFF.

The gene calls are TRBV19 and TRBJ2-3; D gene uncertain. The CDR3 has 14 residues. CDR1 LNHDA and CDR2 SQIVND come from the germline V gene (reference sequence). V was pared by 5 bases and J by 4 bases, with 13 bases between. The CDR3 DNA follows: TGTGCCAGTAGTTCCGCCCCCCGGGCAGATACGCAGTATTTT. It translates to CASSSAPRADTQYF. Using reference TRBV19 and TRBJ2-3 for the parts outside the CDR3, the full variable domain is DGGITQSPKYLFRKEGQNVTLSCEQNLNHDAMYWYRQDPGQGLRLIYYSQIVNDFQKGDIAEGYSVSREKKESFPLTVTSAQKNPTAFYLCASSSAPRADTQYFGPGTRLTVL.

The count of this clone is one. The CDR3 spells CAWNGLAGETQYF. In DNA form, the CDR3 reads TGTGCCTGGAATGGGCTAGCGGGCGAGACCCAGTACTTC. The chain joins TRBV30 to TRBJ2-5, with TRBD2 matching 8 bases. This CDR3 is 13 amino acids long. Germline V gene data show CDR1 as GTSNPN and CDR2 as SVGIG (reference sequence). Losses at the gene ends were 4 bases for V and 5 bases for J; bases not matched to a gene: 6. The whole variable domain, remainder taken from reference TRBV30 and TRBJ2-5, is SQTIHQWPATLVQPVGSPLSLECTVEGTSNPNLYWYRQAAGRGLQLLFYSVGIGQISSEVPQNLSASRPQDRQFILSSKKLLLSDSGFYLCAWNGLAGETQYFGPGTRLLVL.

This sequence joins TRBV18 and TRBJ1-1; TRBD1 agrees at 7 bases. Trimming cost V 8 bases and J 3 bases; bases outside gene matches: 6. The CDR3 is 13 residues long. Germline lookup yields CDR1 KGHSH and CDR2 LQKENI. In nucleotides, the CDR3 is TGTGCCAGCGCTCGACAGGGCGACACTGAAGCTTTCTTT. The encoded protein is CASARQGDTEAFF. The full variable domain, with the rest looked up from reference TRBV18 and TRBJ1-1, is NAGVMQNPRHLVRRRGQEARLRCSPMKGHSHVYWYRQLPEEGLKFMVYLQKENIIDESGMPKERFSAEFPKEGPSILRIQQVVRGDSAAYFCASARQGDTEAFFGQGTRLTVV.

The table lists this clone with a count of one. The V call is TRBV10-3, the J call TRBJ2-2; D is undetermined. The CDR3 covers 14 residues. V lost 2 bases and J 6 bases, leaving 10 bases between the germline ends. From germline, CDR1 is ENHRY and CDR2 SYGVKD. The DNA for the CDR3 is TGTGCCATCAGTGAGAGGGCATCGGCCGGGGAGCTGTTTTTT. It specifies CAISERASAGELFF.

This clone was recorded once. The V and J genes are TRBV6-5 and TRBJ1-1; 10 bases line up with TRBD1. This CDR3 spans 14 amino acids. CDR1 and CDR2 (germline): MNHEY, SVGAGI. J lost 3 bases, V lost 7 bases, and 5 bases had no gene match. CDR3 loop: CASTKTGGYTEAFF. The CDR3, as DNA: TGTGCCAGCACTAAGACAGGGGGCTACACTGAAGCTTTCTTT.

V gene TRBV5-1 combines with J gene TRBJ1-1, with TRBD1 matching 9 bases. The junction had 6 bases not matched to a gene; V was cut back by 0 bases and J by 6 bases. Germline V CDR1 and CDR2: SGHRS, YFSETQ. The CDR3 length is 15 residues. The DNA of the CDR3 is TGCGCCAGCAGCTTGGGGACAGGGGCGGGATCTGAAGCTTTCTTT. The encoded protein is CASSLGTGAGSEAFF.

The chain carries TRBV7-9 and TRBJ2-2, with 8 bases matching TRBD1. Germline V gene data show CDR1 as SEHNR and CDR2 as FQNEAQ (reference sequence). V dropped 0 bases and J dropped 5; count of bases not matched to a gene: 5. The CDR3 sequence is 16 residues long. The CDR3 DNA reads TGTGCCAGCAGCTTAGCGCAGGGGGCGCGAACCGGGGAGCTGTTTTTT. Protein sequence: CASSLAQGARTGELFF.

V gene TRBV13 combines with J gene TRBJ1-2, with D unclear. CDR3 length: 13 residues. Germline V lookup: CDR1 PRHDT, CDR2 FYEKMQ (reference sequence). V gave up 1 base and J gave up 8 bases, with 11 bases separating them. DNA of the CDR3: TGTGCCAGCAGCTTAGCAGTAGCCGGCGGCTACACCTTC. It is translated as CASSLAVAGGYTF.